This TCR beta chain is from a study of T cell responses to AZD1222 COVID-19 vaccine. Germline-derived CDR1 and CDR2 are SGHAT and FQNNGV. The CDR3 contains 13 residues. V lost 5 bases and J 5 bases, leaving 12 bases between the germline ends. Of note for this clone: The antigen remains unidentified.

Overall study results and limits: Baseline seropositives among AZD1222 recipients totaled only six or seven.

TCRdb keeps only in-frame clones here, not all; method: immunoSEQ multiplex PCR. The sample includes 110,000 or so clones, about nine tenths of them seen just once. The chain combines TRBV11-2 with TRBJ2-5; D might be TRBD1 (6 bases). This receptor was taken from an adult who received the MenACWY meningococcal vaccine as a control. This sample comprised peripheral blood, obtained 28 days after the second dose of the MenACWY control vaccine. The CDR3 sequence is CASSLHRAETQYF. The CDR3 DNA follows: TGTGCCAGCAGCCTCCACAGGGCTGAGACCCAGTACTTC.